The present T cell receptor beta chain was sequenced within a study of T cell responses to AZD1222 COVID-19 vaccine. Sequencing used immunoSEQ multiplex PCR; TCRdb keeps in-frame clones, though not all of them. Altogether approximately 110,000 clones are present, about nine tenths being singletons, with the ten largest covering 0.95% to 1.5%. Germline V CDR1 and CDR2: SGHTA, FQGNSA. This CDR3 has 15 residues. V was trimmed by 5 bases and J by 2 bases, leaving 15 bases between them. With regard to this clone: No antigen is known for it.

Whole-study findings and limits: Mapped onto spike, vaccine-associated CD4 TCRs spanned it and were dominant at 160-218 and 743-854.

This specimen consisted of peripheral blood, obtained on day 0 of AZD1222 vaccination. The TCR comes from an adult in good health. The chain has TRBV7-2 and TRBJ1-1; unclear D gene. The CDR3 coding sequence is TGTGCCAGCAGCCCAAGGAGAGGTATTAACACTGAAGCTTTCTTT. Translation gives CASSPRRGINTEAFF.